Below, 11 T cell receptor beta chains from the same sample are listed, as sequenced in a study of blood T cell repertoires in COVID-19. Assay: immunoSEQ multiplex PCR; the TCRdb copy retains only in-frame clones and omits some. The data show 200,000 to 300,000 clones, around 87% seen once. The sample comprised PBMCs or T cells enriched from blood (not recorded which). Receptors originate from a woman aged 40-49 years with acute COVID-19.

The rearrangement links TRBV5-1 to TRBJ2-1, with 16 bases aligning to TRBD2. Trimming removed 3 bases from V and 7 bases from J; junction bases left unmatched: 19. This CDR3 has 21 amino acids. From germline, CDR1 is SGHRS and CDR2 YFSETQ. CDR3 amino acids: CASSWGLAGGYLQASQNEQFF. The CDR3, as DNA: TGCGCCAGCAGCTGGGGACTAGCGGGAGGGTACCTCCAAGCCAGTCAAAATGAGCAGTTCTTC.

This chain uses TRBV24-1 with TRBJ2-3; D not certain. The CDR3 runs to 13 residues. Germline V gene sequence: CDR1 KGHDR, CDR2 SFDVKD. Trimming took 9 bases from V and 3 from J, leaving 12 bases between them. The CDR3 nucleotides are TGTGCCACCGAGGAGACCTTTACAGATACGCAGTATTTT. This sequence encodes CATEETFTDTQYF.

V gene TRBV6-5 combines with J gene TRBJ1-1, with 8 nucleotides matching TRBD1. Germline-derived CDR1 and CDR2 are MNHEY and SVGAGI. Trimming removed 6 bases from V and 1 base from J; junction bases left unmatched: 7. The CDR3 is 15 residues long. For the CDR3, the DNA is TGTGCCAGCAGCCACCGCGGGACAGGGAACACTGAAGCTTTCTTT. Protein sequence: CASSHRGTGNTEAFF.

There are a few counts of this clone. The chain links TRBV10-3 to TRBJ2-2, with TRBD1 as a possible D gene (5 bases). V lost 0 bases to trimming and J lost 4 bases, with 12 bases between them. The CDR3 has 16 amino acids. CDR1 is ENHRY, CDR2 SYGVKD, per germline. CDR3 nucleotides: TGTGCCATCAGTGAGTCTAGGGCAGGGTCCACCGGGGAGCTGTTTTTT. Residues: CAISESRAGSTGELFF.

Only a few counts were recorded for this clone. The rearrangement joins TRBV3-1 (or the pseudogene TRBV3-2) to TRBJ1-4; no reliable D call. CDR1 is LGHDT, CDR2 YNNKEL, per germline (reference sequence). The CDR3 extends over 16 amino acids. The V gene lost 1 base and the J gene lost 0 bases, with 9 bases spanning the gap. In DNA, the CDR3 is TGTGCCAGCAGCCAAGCGGGGTGGGCAACTAATGAAAAACTGTTTTTT. Residues: CASSQAGWATNEKLFF.

The V and J genes are TRBV9 and TRBJ2-7; TRBD1 matches at 7 bases. This CDR3 is 14 amino acids long. Germline CDR1 SGDLS, CDR2 YYNGEE. The V segment lost 4 bases and the J segment 0 bases; nucleotides outside the gene matches: 4. CDR3 DNA sequence: TGTGCCAGCAGCACAACAGGGGACTCCTACGAGCAGTACTTC. This sequence encodes CASSTTGDSYEQYF.

This clone was seen a handful of times. The gene calls are TRBV6-5 and TRBJ2-1, with 9 bases fitting TRBD1. This CDR3 comprises 13 residues. Germline lookup yields CDR1 MNHEY and CDR2 SVGAGI. J was trimmed by 7 bases and V by 5 bases; bases with no gene match: 3. CDR3 DNA: TGTGCCAGCAGTCGTGGACAGGGGAATGAGCAGTTCTTC. It specifies CASSRGQGNEQFF.

The chain joins TRBV13 to TRBJ1-2; possible D gene TRBD1, 6 bases. Per germline, CDR1 PRHDT and CDR2 FYEKMQ (reference sequence). Trimming took 1 base from V and 8 from J, leaving 17 bases between them. This CDR3 is built from 15 residues. Here the CDR3 reads CASSLALVQGLGYTF. As DNA, the CDR3 is TGTGCCAGCAGCTTAGCTTTAGTACAGGGCTTGGGCTACACCTTC. Supplemented by reference TRBV13 and TRBJ1-2, the full variable domain reads AAGVIQSPRHLIKEKRETATLKCYPIPRHDTVYWYQQGPGQDPQFLISFYEKMQSDKGSIPDRFSAQQFSDYHSELNMSSLELGDSALYFCASSLALVQGLGYTFGSGTRLTVV.

The rearrangement uses TRBV18 and TRBJ1-2; 10 nucleotides agree with TRBD1. The CDR3 covers 16 residues. Looked up from germline, CDR1 is KGHSH and CDR2 is LQKENI. J was trimmed by 2 bases and V by 6 bases; bases with no gene match: 9. CDR3 bases: TGTGCCAGCTCCCCCCTGGGACAGGGGCCAAACTATGGCTACACCTTC. It codes for CASSPLGQGPNYGYTF.

The chain couples TRBV20-1 to TRBJ2-1, with 14 bases fitting TRBD2. The trim removed 3 bases at V and 2 bases at J, leaving 9 bases unmatched. Germline-derived CDR1 and CDR2 are DFQATT and SNEGSKA (reference sequence). The length of the CDR3 is 18 residues. The CDR3 bases are TGCAGTGCTAGTGGAGGGACTAGCGGGAGCGGCCCCTACAATGAGCAGTTCTTC. Amino acid sequence: CSASGGTSGSGPYNEQFF.

The DNA of the CDR3 is TGTGCCAGCTCAATGGGGGGGACTACCAATTACGAGCAGTACTTC. Protein sequence: CASSMGGTTNYEQYF. The chain combines TRBV18 with TRBJ2-7, with 7 bases lining up with TRBD2. This CDR3 is 15 amino acids long. Germline V gene data show CDR1 as KGHSH and CDR2 as LQKENI. Losses at the gene ends were 5 bases for V and 4 bases for J; bases not matched to a gene: 11.